The T cell receptor beta chain under discussion was sequenced for a study of OX40 agonist ivuxolimab in advanced cancers. Study overall: Hepatocellular carcinoma, melanoma, renal cell or head and neck cancer was diagnosed in the dose-escalation patients. Regarding the study as a whole: Partly responding patients at 0.1-3.0 mg/kg showed some of the smallest clonal expansion.

Autoimmune disease history or systemic immunosuppression barred patients. This table comes from immunoSEQ multiplex PCR, and its TCRdb copy is limited to in-frame clones, with some not included. The sample carries about 21,000 clones, more than 70% recorded once. The trim removed 2 bases at V and 5 bases at J, leaving 1 base unmatched. This CDR3 is built from 15 residues. Germline CDR1 and CDR2: SGHAT and FQNNGV. On this clone itself: What it binds is not known.

The chain couples TRBV11-2 to TRBJ2-1, with 12 bases matching TRBD2. The sample consisted of CD4+ or CD8+ T cells sorted from blood, taken in a trial of the OX40 agonist ivuxolimab. This TCR came from an adult with an advanced solid tumor such as melanoma, head and neck, liver or kidney cancer. CDR3 DNA: TGTGCCAGCAGCTTACTAGCGGGGGGGGACAATGAGCAGTTCTTC. It encodes CASSLLAGGDNEQFF.